This T cell receptor (beta chain) was retrieved from a study of blood T cell repertoires in COVID-19. CDR1 and CDR2 from the germline V gene are SGHTA and FQGNSA. CDR3 length: 14 residues. Trimming pared 3 bases from V and 2 bases from J, leaving 10 bases between. With respect to this clone: Other DNA sequences within the sample encode an identical CDR3.

Original methodology: Estimates of nucleated cell counts were drawn from the amplification of reference gene primers. TCRdb's table, derived via immunoSEQ multiplex PCR, lists solely in-frame clones and lacks some. The V and J calls and clone size come from that table; D and trimming were worked out from the DNA. In the table there are 140,000 or so clones, 80% to 85% of which are singletons. The chain combines TRBV7-2 with TRBJ2-5; no clear D. This clonotype originated in a human donor in a cohort sampled during active COVID-19. Material for sequencing was peripheral blood. CDR3 sequence reads: CASSLVAPQETQYF. The DNA for the CDR3 is TGTGCCAGCAGCTTGGTAGCACCTCAAGAGACCCAGTACTTC.